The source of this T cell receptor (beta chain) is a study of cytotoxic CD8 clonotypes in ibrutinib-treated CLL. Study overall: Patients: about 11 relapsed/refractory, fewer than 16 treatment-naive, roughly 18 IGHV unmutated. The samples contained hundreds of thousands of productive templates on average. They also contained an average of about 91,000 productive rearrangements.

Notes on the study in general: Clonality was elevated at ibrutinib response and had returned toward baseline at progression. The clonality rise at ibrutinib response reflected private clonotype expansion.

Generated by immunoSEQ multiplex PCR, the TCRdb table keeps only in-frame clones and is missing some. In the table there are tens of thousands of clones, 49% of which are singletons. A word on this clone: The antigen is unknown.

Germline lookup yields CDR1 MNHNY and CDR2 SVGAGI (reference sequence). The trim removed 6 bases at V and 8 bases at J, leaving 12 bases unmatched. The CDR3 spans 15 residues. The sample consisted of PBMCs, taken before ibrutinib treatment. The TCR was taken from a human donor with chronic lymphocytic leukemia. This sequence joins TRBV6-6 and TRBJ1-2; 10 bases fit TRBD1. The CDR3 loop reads CASRPPGQGSPGYTF. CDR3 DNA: TGTGCCAGCAGGCCCCCGGGACAGGGGAGTCCGGGCTACACCTTC.